One sample yielded the 9 T cell receptor beta chains listed below, sequenced in a study of blood T cell repertoires in COVID-19. The protocol was immunoSEQ multiplex PCR, while the TCRdb copy is restricted to in-frame clones and leaves out a portion. The table has around 62,000 clones, around 87% seen once. Specimen: peripheral blood. These receptors were obtained from a human donor in a cohort sampled during active COVID-19.

The rearrangement uses TRBV7-9 and TRBJ1-2; D is possibly TRBD1 (5 bases). The CDR3 totals 16 residues. In germline, CDR1 is SEHNR, CDR2 FQNEAQ (reference sequence). V lost 0 bases, J lost 0 bases, and 11 bases lay in between. Written as DNA, the CDR3 is TGTGCCAGCAGCTTAGCCCTCCAGGGTACTAACTATGGCTACACCTTC. Protein sequence: CASSLALQGTNYGYTF.

V gene TRBV15 combines with J gene TRBJ1-5; no reliable D call. Germline-derived CDR1 and CDR2 are LNHNV and YYDKDF (reference sequence). V was cut by 0 bases and J by 5 bases, with 8 bases left in between. The CDR3 has 14 amino acids. CDR3 DNA: TGTGCCACCAGCAGAGATCGTCCCGATCAGCCCCAGCATTTT. As protein: CATSRDRPDQPQHF.

The V gene is TRBV6-6, the J gene TRBJ2-7; 10 positions agree with TRBD1. Germline assignment: CDR1 MNHNY and CDR2 SVGAGI (reference sequence). Trimming cost V 8 bases and J 6 bases; bases outside gene matches: 4. This CDR3 region has 12 residues. CDR3: CASGDRGSEQYF. As DNA, the CDR3 is TGTGCCAGCGGGGACAGGGGTTCCGAGCAGTACTTC.

In its sample, this clone was seen a few times. This chain links TRBV19 with TRBJ1-5, with TRBD1 identical over 7 bases. Per the germline V gene, CDR1 is LNHDA and CDR2 is SQIVND (reference sequence). V lost 6 bases, J lost 6 bases, and 5 bases stayed unmatched. The CDR3 sequence is 13 residues long. CDR3 DNA: TGTGCCAGTAGGACAGGGAGCGCTCAGCCCCAGCATTTT. Amino acid sequence: CASRTGSAQPQHF. The full variable domain, with the rest looked up from reference TRBV19 and TRBJ1-5, is DGGITQSPKYLFRKEGQNVTLSCEQNLNHDAMYWYRQDPGQGLRLIYYSQIVNDFQKGDIAEGYSVSREKKESFPLTVTSAQKNPTAFYLCASRTGSAQPQHFGDGTRLSIL.

V usage is TRBV24-1 and J usage is TRBJ1-1; a weak D match, TRBD1 (5 bases). The CDR3 covers 13 residues. CDR1 is KGHDR and CDR2 is SFDVKD in the germline V gene. The ends were cut back, 6 bases at V and 4 bases at J, with 11 bases in the middle. The CDR3: CATSSRRGTEAFF. Written as DNA, the CDR3 is TGTGCCACCAGTTCACGGAGGGGCACTGAAGCTTTCTTT.

The chain carries TRBV29-1 and TRBJ1-2; D is ambiguous. CDR3 length: 12 amino acids. V lost 4 bases and J 0 bases, leaving 6 bases between the germline ends. CDR1 is SQVTM, CDR2 ANQGSEA, per germline. The CDR3 loop reads CSVAGANYGYTF. CDR3 bases: TGCAGCGTTGCTGGAGCTAACTATGGCTACACCTTC.

The sample holds one count of this clone. CDR3 nucleotides: TGTGCCAGCAGCGTAGAGGGAGTGACCACTAGCGGGAGCGATACGCAGTATTTT. It codes for CASSVEGVTTSGSDTQYF. The chain carries TRBV9 and TRBJ2-3, with 11 bases lining up with TRBD2. The junction had 12 bases not matched to a gene; V was cut back by 0 bases and J by 6 bases. CDR3 length equals 18 residues. CDR1 and CDR2 from the germline V gene are SGDLS and YYNGEE.

The chain carries TRBV6-5 and TRBJ2-7; 10 bases line up with TRBD1. Germline V lookup: CDR1 MNHEY, CDR2 SVGAGI. The V gene end was trimmed by 0 bases and the J gene end by 6 bases; junction bases not matched to a gene: 2. The CDR3 is 14 amino acids. The CDR3 region is CASSYSRDRGEQYF. Here the CDR3 DNA reads TGTGCCAGCAGTTACTCAAGGGACAGGGGCGAGCAGTACTTC.

This clone was observed a single time. The rearrangement uses TRBV7-8 and TRBJ2-2, with 9 bases matching TRBD2. CDR3 size: 17 residues. The V segment lost 3 bases and the J segment 2 bases; nucleotides outside the gene matches: 7. CDR1 is SGHVS, CDR2 FQNEAQ, per germline. As DNA, the CDR3 is TGTGCCAGCAGCTTCCTTCAGCGGGGGGCCAACACCGGGGAGCTGTTTTTT. This codes for CASSFLQRGANTGELFF.